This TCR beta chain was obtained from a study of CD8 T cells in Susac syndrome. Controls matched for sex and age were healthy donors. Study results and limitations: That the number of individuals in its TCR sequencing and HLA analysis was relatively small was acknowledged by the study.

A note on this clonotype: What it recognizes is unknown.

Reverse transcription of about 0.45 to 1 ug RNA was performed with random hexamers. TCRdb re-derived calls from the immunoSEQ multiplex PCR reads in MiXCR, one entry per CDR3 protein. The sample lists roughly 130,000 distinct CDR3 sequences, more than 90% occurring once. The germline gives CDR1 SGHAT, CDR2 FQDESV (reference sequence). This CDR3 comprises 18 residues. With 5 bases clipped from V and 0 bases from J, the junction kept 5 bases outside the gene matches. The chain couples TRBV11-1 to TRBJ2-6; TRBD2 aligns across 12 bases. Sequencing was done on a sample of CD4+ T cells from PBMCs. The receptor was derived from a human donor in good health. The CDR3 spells CASSPTSGRFSGANVLTF. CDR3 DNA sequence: TGTGCCAGCAGCCCGACTAGCGGGAGATTCTCTGGGGCCAACGTCCTGACTTTC.